The present T cell receptor (beta chain) was sequenced within a study of CD8 T cells in ankylosing spondylitis. Germline loops: CDR1 MNHEY, CDR2 SVGEGT. The CDR3 covers 13 residues. Trimming took off 2 bases at V and 3 bases at J, with 7 bases between the two ends. This clonotype was detected many times. What it binds is not known. Study-level results: Clones linked to disease were reported to show significant enrichment in matched ankylosing spondylitis synovial fluid. Typical of ankylosing spondylitis blood, it appeared, was a TCR beta motif of eight highly homologous variants. Earlier studies detected some motif variants in reactive arthritis synovial fluid and blood. Researchers report that disease-linked clones proved CD8+ and relatively rare in peripheral blood.

The TCR beta libraries were generated through quantitative 5'-RACE incorporating molecular barcodes. TCRdb called the 5' RACE reads again in MiXCR, with one record for every CDR3 protein. Counted here are some 800,000 distinct CDR3 sequences, about 10% occurring once; the ten biggest clones make up approximately 0.46%. This chain links TRBV6-2 or TRBV6-3 with TRBJ1-1; D is unresolved. The sample was blood, either unsorted or a sorted T cell fraction (not recorded which). The clonotype was recovered from a male donor with ankylosing spondylitis. The CDR3 loop reads CASSYEGHTEAFF. The CDR3, as DNA: TGTGCCAGCAGTTACGAGGGTCACACTGAAGCTTTCTTT.